This T cell receptor (beta chain) came from a study of cytomegalovirus exposure and HLA in healthy donors. This CDR3 is built from 15 residues. CDR1 LNHNV and CDR2 YYDKDF come from the germline V gene (reference sequence). Trimming left V 0 bases short and J 1 base short, with 10 bases between. PCR employed 60 Vbeta and 13 Jbeta primers. Clones were sequenced by immunoSEQ multiplex PCR, and TCRdb holds only the in-frame ones, with some missing. The repertoire has about 120,000 clones, around 85% of them found once; the top ten carry 2.1%. Sequenced input: PBMCs. The rearrangement links TRBV15 to TRBJ2-7; TRBD1 might be the D (5 bases). This TCR came from a young man in good health and CMV-seronegative. CDR3 in amino acids: CATSREGAGSYEQYF. In nucleotides, the CDR3 is TGTGCCACCAGCAGAGAAGGAGCAGGGTCCTACGAGCAGTACTTC.